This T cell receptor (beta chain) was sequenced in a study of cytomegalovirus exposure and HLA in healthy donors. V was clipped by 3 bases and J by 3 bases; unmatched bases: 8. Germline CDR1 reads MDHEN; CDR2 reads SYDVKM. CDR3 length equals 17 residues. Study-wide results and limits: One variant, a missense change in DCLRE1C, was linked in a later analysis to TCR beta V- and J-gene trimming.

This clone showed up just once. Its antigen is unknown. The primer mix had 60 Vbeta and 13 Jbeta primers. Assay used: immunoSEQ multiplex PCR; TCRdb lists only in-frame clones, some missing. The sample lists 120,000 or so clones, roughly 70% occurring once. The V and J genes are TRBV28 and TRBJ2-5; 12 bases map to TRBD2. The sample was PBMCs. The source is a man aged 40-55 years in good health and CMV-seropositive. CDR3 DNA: TGTGCCAGCAGTTTGGGCCGGACTAGCGGGACAGAAGAGACCCAGTACTTC. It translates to CASSLGRTSGTEETQYF.